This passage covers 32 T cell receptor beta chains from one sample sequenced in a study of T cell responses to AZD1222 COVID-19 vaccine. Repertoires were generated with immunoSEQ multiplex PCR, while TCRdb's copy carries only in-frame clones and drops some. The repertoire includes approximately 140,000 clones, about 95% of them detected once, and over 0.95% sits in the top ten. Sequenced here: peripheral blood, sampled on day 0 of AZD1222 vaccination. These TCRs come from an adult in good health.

For the CDR3, the DNA is TGTGCCAGCAGCCAAGTGTTTGGTAGCGGGAGTTTAACCGGCACAGATACGCAGTATTTT. This translates into CASSQVFGSGSLTGTDTQYF. The chain employs TRBV4-2 and TRBJ2-3; TRBD2 matches at 9 bases. The germline gives CDR1 LGHNA, CDR2 YNFKEQ. Losses at the gene ends were 1 base for V and 1 base for J; bases not matched to a gene: 15. The CDR3 consists of 20 residues.

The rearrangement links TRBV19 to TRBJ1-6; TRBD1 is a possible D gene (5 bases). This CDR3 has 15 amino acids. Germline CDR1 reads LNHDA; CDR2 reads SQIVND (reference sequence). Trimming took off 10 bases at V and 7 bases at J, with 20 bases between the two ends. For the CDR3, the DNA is TGTGCCAAACCTCGGGGCAAGGGCGGCAATTCACCCCTCCACTTT. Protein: CAKPRGKGGNSPLHF.

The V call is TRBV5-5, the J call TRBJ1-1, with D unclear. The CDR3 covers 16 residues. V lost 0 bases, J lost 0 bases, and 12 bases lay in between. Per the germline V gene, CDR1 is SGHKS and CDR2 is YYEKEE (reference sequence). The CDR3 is CASSLEGSSMNTEAFF. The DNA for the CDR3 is TGTGCCAGCAGCTTGGAGGGCAGCTCAATGAACACTGAAGCTTTCTTT. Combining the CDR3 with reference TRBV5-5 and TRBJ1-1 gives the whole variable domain DAGVTQSPTHLIKTRGQQVTLRCSPISGHKSVSWYQQVLGQGPQFIFQYYEKEERGRGNFPDRFSARQFPNYSSELNVNALLLGDSALYLCASSLEGSSMNTEAFFGQGTRLTVV.

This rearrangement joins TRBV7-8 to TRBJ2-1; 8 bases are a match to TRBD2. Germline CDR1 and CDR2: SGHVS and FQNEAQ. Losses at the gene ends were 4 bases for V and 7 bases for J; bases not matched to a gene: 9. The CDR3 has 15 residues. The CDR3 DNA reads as TGTGCCAGCAGCTCGTCAGCGGGAGTCGGAAATGAGCAGTTCTTC. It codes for CASSSSAGVGNEQFF.

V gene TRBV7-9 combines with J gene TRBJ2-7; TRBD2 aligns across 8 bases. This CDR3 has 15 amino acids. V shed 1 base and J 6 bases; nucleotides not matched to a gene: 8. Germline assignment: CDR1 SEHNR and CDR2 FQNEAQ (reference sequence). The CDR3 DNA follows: TGTGCCAGCAGCTTAGGTGCGGGGGGCCCGTTCGAGCAGTACGTC. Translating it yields CASSLGAGGPFEQYV.

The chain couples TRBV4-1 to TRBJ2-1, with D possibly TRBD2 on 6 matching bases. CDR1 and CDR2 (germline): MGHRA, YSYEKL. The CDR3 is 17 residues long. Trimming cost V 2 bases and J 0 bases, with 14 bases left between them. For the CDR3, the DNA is TGCGCCAGCAGCCAACTTAGAGCGGGTAGCTCCTACAATGAGCAGTTCTTC. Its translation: CASSQLRAGSSYNEQFF.

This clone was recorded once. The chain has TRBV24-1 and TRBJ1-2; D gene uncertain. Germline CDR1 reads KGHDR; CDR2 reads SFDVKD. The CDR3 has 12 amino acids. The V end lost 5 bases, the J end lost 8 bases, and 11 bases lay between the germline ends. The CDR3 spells CATSGPGYGYTF. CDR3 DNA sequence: TGTGCCACCAGTGGCCCGGGTTACGGCTACACCTTC.

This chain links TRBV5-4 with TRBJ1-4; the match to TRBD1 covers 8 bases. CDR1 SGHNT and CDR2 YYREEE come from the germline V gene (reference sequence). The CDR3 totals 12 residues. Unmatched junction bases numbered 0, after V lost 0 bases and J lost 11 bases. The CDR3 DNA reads TGTGCCAGCAGCTTGGACAGGGGGAAACTGTTTTTT. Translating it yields CASSLDRGKLFF. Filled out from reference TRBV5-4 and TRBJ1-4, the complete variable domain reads ETGVTQSPTHLIKTRGQQVTLRCSSQSGHNTVSWYQQALGQGPQFIFQYYREEENGRGNFPPRFSGLQFPNYSSELNVNALELDDSALYLCASSLDRGKLFFGSGTQLSVL.

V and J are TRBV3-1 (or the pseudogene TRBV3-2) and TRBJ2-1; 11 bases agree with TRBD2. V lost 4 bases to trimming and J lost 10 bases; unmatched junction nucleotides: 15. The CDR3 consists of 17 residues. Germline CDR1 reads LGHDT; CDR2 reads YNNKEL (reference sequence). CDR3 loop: CASSLDPGLAARGEQFF. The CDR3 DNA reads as TGTGCCAGCAGCCTAGACCCGGGACTAGCGGCCCGTGGGGAGCAGTTCTTC.

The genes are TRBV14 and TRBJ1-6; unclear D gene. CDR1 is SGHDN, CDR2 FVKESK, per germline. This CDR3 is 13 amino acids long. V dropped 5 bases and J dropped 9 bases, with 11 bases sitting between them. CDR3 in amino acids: CASSTATISPLHF. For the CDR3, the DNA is TGTGCCAGCAGCACAGCCACCATTTCACCCCTCCACTTT.

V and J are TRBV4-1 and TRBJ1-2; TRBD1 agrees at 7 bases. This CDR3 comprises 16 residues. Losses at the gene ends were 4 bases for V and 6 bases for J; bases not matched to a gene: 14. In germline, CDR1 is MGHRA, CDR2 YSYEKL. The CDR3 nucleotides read TGCGCCAGCAGCCCCCCAGGTGGGACAGCTCTCGATGGCTACACCTTC. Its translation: CASSPPGGTALDGYTF.

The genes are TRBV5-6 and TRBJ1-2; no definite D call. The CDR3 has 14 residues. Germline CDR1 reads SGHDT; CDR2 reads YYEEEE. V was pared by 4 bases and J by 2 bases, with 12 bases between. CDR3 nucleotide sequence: TGTGCCAGCAGCCCATTTGATATAAACTATGGCTACACCTTC. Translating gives CASSPFDINYGYTF.

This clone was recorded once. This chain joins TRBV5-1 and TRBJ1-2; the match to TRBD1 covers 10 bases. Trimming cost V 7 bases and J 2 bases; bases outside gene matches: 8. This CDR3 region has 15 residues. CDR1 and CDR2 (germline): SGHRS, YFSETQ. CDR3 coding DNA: TGCGCCAGCGCCCCGGGACAGGGGTCGAACTATGGCTACACCTTC. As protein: CASAPGQGSNYGYTF.

Here the CDR3 DNA reads TGTGCCAGCAGCCGGACACTCGGATCAGACACTGAAGCTTTCTTT. Translation gives CASSRTLGSDTEAFF. The V and J genes are TRBV4-2 and TRBJ1-1; D possibly corresponds to TRBD1 (5 bases). Germline V gene sequence: CDR1 LGHNA, CDR2 YNFKEQ. V was shortened by 4 bases and J by 3 bases, with 15 bases between the two germline ends. This CDR3 region has 15 residues.

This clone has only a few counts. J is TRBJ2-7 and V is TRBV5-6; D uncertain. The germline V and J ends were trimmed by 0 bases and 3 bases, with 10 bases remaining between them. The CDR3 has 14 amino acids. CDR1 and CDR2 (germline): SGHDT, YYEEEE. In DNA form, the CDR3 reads TGTGCCAGCAGCTTGGAAGCTAATCTCTACGAGCAGTACGTC. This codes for CASSLEANLYEQYV.

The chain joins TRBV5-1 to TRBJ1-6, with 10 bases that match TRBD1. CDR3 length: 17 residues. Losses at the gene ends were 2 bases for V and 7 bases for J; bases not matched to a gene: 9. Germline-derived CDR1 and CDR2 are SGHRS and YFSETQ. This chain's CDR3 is CASSFQPRTGGNSPLHF. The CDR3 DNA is TGCGCCAGCAGCTTCCAACCGAGGACAGGGGGGAATTCACCCCTCCACTTT.

The CDR3 region has the DNA TGTGCCAGCAGCTCCGACAGGGCGACCGTGGAGACCCAGTACTTC. Protein product: CASSSDRATVETQYF. V gene TRBV6-5 combines with J gene TRBJ2-5, with 7 bases fitting TRBD1. The J segment lost 5 bases and the V segment lost 6 bases, leaving 12 bases of the junction unmatched. Germline CDR1 and CDR2: MNHEY and SVGAGI. The CDR3 totals 15 residues.

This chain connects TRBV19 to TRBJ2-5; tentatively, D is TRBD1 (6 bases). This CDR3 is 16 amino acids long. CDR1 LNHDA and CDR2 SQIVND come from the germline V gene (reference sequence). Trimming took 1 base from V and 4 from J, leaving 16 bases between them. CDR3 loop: CASSIGGRGRGETQYF. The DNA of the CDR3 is TGTGCCAGTAGTATAGGGGGGCGAGGGAGAGGAGAGACCCAGTACTTC.

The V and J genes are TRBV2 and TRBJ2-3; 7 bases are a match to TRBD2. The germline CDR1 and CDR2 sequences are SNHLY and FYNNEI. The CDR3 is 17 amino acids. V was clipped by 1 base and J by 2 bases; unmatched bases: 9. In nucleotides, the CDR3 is TGTGCCAGCAGTGAAGAAGGGGAGGGCTGGTTCACAGATACGCAGTATTTT. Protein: CASSEEGEGWFTDTQYF.

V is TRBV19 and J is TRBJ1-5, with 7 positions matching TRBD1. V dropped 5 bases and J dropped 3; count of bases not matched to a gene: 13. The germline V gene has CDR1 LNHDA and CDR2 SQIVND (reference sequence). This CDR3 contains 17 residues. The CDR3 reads CASSVQGDIWSNQPQHF. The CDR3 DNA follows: TGTGCCAGTAGTGTCCAGGGGGACATCTGGTCCAATCAGCCCCAGCATTTT.

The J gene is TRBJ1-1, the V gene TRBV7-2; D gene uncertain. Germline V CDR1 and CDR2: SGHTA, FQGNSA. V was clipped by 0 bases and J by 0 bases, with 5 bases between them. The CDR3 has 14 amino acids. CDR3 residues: CASSLALMNTEAFF. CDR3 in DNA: TGTGCCAGCAGCTTAGCGTTGATGAACACTGAAGCTTTCTTT.

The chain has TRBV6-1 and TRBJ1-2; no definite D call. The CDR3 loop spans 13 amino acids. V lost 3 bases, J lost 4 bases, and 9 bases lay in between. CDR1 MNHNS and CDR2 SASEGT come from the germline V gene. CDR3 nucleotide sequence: TGTGCCAGCAGTGATTTAGCCCCCTATGGCTACACCTTC. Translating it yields CASSDLAPYGYTF.

The chain's CDR3 is CATSRELAQGHTGELFF. CDR3 coding DNA: TGTGCCACCAGCAGAGAACTCGCCCAGGGGCACACCGGGGAGCTGTTTTTT. The chain couples TRBV15 to TRBJ2-2; D perhaps matches TRBD1 (6 bases). V lost 0 bases, J lost 3 bases, and 14 bases lay in between. The CDR3 extends over 17 amino acids. Germline CDR1 and CDR2: LNHNV and YYDKDF (reference sequence).

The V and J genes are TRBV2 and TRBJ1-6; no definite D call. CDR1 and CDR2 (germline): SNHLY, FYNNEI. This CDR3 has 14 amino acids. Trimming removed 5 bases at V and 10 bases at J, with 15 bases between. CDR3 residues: CASSPPPTGSPLHF. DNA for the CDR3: TGTGCCAGCAGTCCTCCCCCGACCGGATCACCCCTCCACTTT.

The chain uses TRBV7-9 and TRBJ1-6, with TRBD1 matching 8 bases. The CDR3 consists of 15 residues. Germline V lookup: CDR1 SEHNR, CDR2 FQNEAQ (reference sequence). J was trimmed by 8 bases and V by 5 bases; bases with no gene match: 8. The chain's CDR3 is CASSLDRVVYSPLHF. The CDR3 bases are TGTGCCAGCAGCCTGGACAGGGTAGTATATTCACCCCTCCACTTT.

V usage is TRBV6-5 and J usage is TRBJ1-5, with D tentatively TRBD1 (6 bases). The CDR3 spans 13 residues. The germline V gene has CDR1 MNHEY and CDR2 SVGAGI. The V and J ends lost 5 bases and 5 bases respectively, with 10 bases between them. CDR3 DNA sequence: TGTGCCAGCAGTAGGAGGGGGGATCAGCCCCAGCATTTT. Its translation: CASSRRGDQPQHF.

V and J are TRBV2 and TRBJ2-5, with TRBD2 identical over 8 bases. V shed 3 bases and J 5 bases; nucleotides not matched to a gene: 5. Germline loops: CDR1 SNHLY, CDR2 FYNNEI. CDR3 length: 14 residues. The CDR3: CASSDGRAGETQYF. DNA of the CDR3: TGTGCCAGCAGTGACGGGAGGGCCGGTGAGACCCAGTACTTC. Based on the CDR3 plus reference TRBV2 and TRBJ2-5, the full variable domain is EPEVTQTPSHQVTQMGQEVILRCVPISNHLYFYWYRQILGQKVEFLVSFYNNEISEKSEIFDDQFSVERPDGSNFTLKIRSTKLEDSAMYFCASSDGRAGETQYFGPGTRLLVL.

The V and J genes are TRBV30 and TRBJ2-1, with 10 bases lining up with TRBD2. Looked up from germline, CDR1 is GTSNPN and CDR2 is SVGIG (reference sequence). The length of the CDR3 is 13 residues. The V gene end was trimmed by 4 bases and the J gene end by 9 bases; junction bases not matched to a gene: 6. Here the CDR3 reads CAWNVVAGGEQFF. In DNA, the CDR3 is TGTGCCTGGAATGTGGTAGCGGGAGGTGAGCAGTTCTTC.

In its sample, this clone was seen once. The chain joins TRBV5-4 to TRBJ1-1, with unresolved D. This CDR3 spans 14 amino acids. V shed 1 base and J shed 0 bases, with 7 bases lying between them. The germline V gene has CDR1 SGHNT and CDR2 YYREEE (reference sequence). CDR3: CASSLSALNTEAFF. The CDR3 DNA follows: TGTGCCAGCAGCTTGTCGGCGTTGAACACTGAAGCTTTCTTT. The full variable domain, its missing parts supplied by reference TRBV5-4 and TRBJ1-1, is ETGVTQSPTHLIKTRGQQVTLRCSSQSGHNTVSWYQQALGQGPQFIFQYYREEENGRGNFPPRFSGLQFPNYSSELNVNALELDDSALYLCASSLSALNTEAFFGQGTRLTVV.

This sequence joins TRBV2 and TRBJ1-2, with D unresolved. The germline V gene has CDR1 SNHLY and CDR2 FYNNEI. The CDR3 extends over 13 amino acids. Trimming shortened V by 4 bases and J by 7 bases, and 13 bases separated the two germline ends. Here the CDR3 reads CASSVSGKGGYTF. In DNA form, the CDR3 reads TGTGCCAGCAGTGTATCCGGGAAGGGTGGCTACACCTTC.

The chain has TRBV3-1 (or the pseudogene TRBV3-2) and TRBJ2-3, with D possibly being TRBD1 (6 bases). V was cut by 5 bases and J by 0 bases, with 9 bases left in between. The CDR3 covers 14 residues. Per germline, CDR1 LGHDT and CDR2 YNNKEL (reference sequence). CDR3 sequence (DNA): TGTGCCAGCAGCTATAGGGGGAGCACAGATACGCAGTATTTT. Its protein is CASSYRGSTDTQYF.

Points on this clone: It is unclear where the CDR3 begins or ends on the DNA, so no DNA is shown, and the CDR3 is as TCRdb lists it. CDR3 region: CASTSGAKNTEAFF. This rearrangement joins TRBV19 to TRBJ1-1. In germline, CDR1 is LNHDA, CDR2 SQIVND (reference sequence). Including both end residues, the CDR3 is 14 amino acids long.